The rows below give T cell receptor beta chains drawn from one sample of a study of radiation and T cells in renal cell carcinoma. Here immunoSEQ multiplex PCR was the method, and the copy in TCRdb shows in-frame clones only, minus some. This repertoire shows 90,000 to 95,000 clones, roughly four fifths found once; its top ten account for 6% to 7%. The material sequenced was blood, taken from a patient whose treatment included radiotherapy and nephrectomy. These TCRs come from a man in his sixties with renal cell carcinoma. Each CDR3 is given with its conserved first and last residue. Each record gives: D gene, V gene, clone size, J gene, CDR3 DNA, CDR3 protein. The D gene is left open where the match is weak. A row's size may be missing; if present it is once, few, many or a size class.

d_gene: TRBD2
v_gene: TRBV7-2
abundance: few
j_gene: TRBJ2-7
CDR3nt: TGTGCCAGCAGCCCAAATAGCGGGGCTCCCTACGAGCAGTACTTC
CDR3aa: CASSPNSGAPYEQYF

d_gene: TRBD1
v_gene: TRBV5-1
abundance: NA
j_gene: TRBJ2-7
CDR3nt: TGCGCCAGCAGCTTGCCTGGGACAGATCAAGAGTACTTC
CDR3aa: CASSLPGTDQEYF

d_gene: TRBD2
v_gene: TRBV5-4
abundance: NA
j_gene: TRBJ2-7
CDR3nt: TGTGCCAGCAGCTTGGCCTTAGCGGGGACCGCGGGGCAGTACTTC
CDR3aa: CASSLALAGTAGQYF

d_gene: NA
v_gene: TRBV5-1
abundance: NA
j_gene: TRBJ2-3
CDR3nt: TGCGCCAGCAGCTTGGGGGCTAGCACATTCACAGATACGCAGTATTTT
CDR3aa: CASSLGASTFTDTQYF

d_gene: NA
v_gene: TRBV20-1
abundance: NA
j_gene: TRBJ2-7
CDR3nt: TGCAGTGCTAGGAACTACGAGCAGTACTTC
CDR3aa: CSARNYEQYF

d_gene: NA
v_gene: TRBV10-1
abundance: NA
j_gene: TRBJ2-1
CDR3nt: TGCGCCAGCAGTAACCCTGACGGCTTATCCTACAATGAGCAGTTCTTC
CDR3aa: CASSNPDGLSYNEQFF

d_gene: TRBD1
v_gene: TRBV5-6
abundance: NA
j_gene: TRBJ2-7
CDR3nt: TGTGCCAGCAGCGCGGGGACAGGGGACTCTACCTACGAGCAGTACTTC
CDR3aa: CASSAGTGDSTYEQYF

d_gene: NA
v_gene: TRBV11-2
abundance: NA
j_gene: TRBJ1-1
CDR3nt: TGTGCCAGCAGGCAGATAGGGACATCTGAAGCTTTCTTT
CDR3aa: CASRQIGTSEAFF

d_gene: TRBD1
v_gene: TRBV23-1
abundance: NA
j_gene: TRBJ2-7
CDR3nt: TGCGCCAGCAGTCATAGGGGACAGGGCGGCGAGCAGTACTTC
CDR3aa: CASSHRGQGGEQYF

d_gene: TRBD2
v_gene: TRBV5-1
abundance: NA
j_gene: TRBJ2-1
CDR3nt: TGCGCCAGCAGCCCAGCGGGAATGGGGTACAATGAGCAGTTCTTC
CDR3aa: CASSPAGMGYNEQFF

d_gene: NA
v_gene: TRBV25-1
abundance: NA
j_gene: TRBJ1-5
CDR3nt: TGTGCCAGCAGTGCCGGAGATCAGCCCCAGCATTTT
CDR3aa: CASSAGDQPQHF

d_gene: NA
v_gene: TRBV4-1
abundance: NA
j_gene: TRBJ2-1
CDR3nt: TGCGCCAGCAGCCAAGCAGTGCTGTTGATGGGTGAGCAGTTCTTC
CDR3aa: CASSQAVLLMGEQFF

d_gene: NA
v_gene: TRBV2
abundance: NA
j_gene: TRBJ2-7
CDR3nt: TGTGCCAGCAGTGAAGCGCTTCAAGGGGCTCGCGAGCAGTACTTC
CDR3aa: CASSEALQGAREQYF

d_gene: NA
v_gene: TRBV30
abundance: NA
j_gene: TRBJ2-6
CDR3nt: TGTGCCTGGAGTGTATCCCGGACCTGGCTAAGGGCCAACGTCCTGACTTTC
CDR3aa: CAWSVSRTWLRANVLTF

d_gene: TRBD1
v_gene: TRBV5-5
abundance: NA
j_gene: TRBJ2-3
CDR3nt: TGTGCCAGCAGCTTGGCTGGACAGGGGGCTAGAGATACGCAGTATTTT
CDR3aa: CASSLAGQGARDTQYF

d_gene: NA
v_gene: TRBV29-1
abundance: NA
j_gene: TRBJ1-4
CDR3nt: TGCAGCGTTGAGATGGGGGCTGGGGAAGAAAAACTGTTTTTT
CDR3aa: CSVEMGAGEEKLFF

d_gene: TRBD1
v_gene: TRBV5-5
abundance: NA
j_gene: TRBJ1-5
CDR3nt: TGTGCCAGCAGCTCAACAGGGGAAGTAGATCAGCCCCAGCATTTT
CDR3aa: CASSSTGEVDQPQHF

d_gene: NA
v_gene: TRBV5-3
abundance: NA
j_gene: TRBJ2-2
CDR3nt: TGTGCCAGAAGCTTGGGGGGTCACAGGGCTGGGGCCGGGGAGCTGTTTTTT
CDR3aa: CARSLGGHRAGAGELFF

d_gene: NA
v_gene: TRBV7-2
abundance: NA
j_gene: TRBJ1-1
CDR3nt: TGTGCCAGCAGCAAGGACGGGGGGCTGGACACTGAAGCTTTCTTT
CDR3aa: CASSKDGGLDTEAFF

d_gene: NA
v_gene: TRBV30
abundance: NA
j_gene: TRBJ2-1
CDR3nt: TGTGCCTGGGAGGGCCGCGCGTCGAATGAGCAGTTCTTC
CDR3aa: CAWEGRASNEQFF

d_gene: TRBD1
v_gene: TRBV6-6
abundance: NA
j_gene: TRBJ1-1
CDR3nt: TGTGCCAGCAGTTACAGGGGACAGGGTATTGAAGCTTTCTTT
CDR3aa: CASSYRGQGIEAFF

d_gene: NA
v_gene: TRBV7-9
abundance: NA
j_gene: TRBJ1-1
CDR3nt: TGTGCCAGCAGCCTTAGACAGCCTAACACTGAAGCTTTCTTT
CDR3aa: CASSLRQPNTEAFF

d_gene: TRBD2
v_gene: TRBV10-1
abundance: NA
j_gene: TRBJ2-7
CDR3nt: TGCGCCAGCAGTGAGTCCGGACTAGCGTCCGAGCAGTACTTC
CDR3aa: CASSESGLASEQYF

d_gene: TRBD1
v_gene: TRBV27
abundance: few
j_gene: TRBJ2-7
CDR3nt: TGTGCCAGCAGTTTGAGCGGACAGGGGAGCTCCTACGAGCAGTACTTC
CDR3aa: CASSLSGQGSSYEQYF

d_gene: TRBD2
v_gene: TRBV27
abundance: many
j_gene: TRBJ2-2
CDR3nt: TGTGCCAGCAGTTGGGCCCACGGGAGGATGCCCGGGGAGCTGTTTTTT
CDR3aa: CASSWAHGRMPGELFF

d_gene: NA
v_gene: TRBV18
abundance: NA
j_gene: TRBJ1-5
CDR3nt: TGTGCCAGCTCACCTAAGGTCGGGGCCGGTCAGCCCCAGCATTTT
CDR3aa: CASSPKVGAGQPQHF

d_gene: NA
v_gene: TRBV27
abundance: NA
j_gene: TRBJ2-5
CDR3nt: TGTGCCAGCAGTTTATCTGGATGGGGAGAGACCCAGTACTTC
CDR3aa: CASSLSGWGETQYF

d_gene: NA
v_gene: TRBV5-1
abundance: NA
j_gene: TRBJ2-3
CDR3nt: TGCGCCAGCAGCTTGGTGGGGTCTAGCCCCGATACGCAGTATTTT
CDR3aa: CASSLVGSSPDTQYF

d_gene: TRBD1
v_gene: TRBV5-1
abundance: NA
j_gene: TRBJ1-4
CDR3nt: TGCGCCAGCAGCCCCCGAGCGAATCGGGACAGGGAAAAACTGTTTTTT
CDR3aa: CASSPRANRDREKLFF

d_gene: NA
v_gene: TRBV29-1
abundance: NA
j_gene: TRBJ1-1
CDR3nt: TGCAGCGTTGGTGTTATGAACACTGAAGCTTTCTTT
CDR3aa: CSVGVMNTEAFF

d_gene: NA
v_gene: TRBV6-5
abundance: few
j_gene: TRBJ1-1
CDR3nt: TGTGCCAGCAGTTACTCCCTCCAGGACATGAACACTGAAGCTTTCTTT
CDR3aa: CASSYSLQDMNTEAFF

d_gene: NA
v_gene: TRBV10-1
abundance: NA
j_gene: TRBJ2-2
CDR3nt: TGCGCCAGCAGTGAGGGTCGGGGCCCCACCGGGGAGCTGTTTTTT
CDR3aa: CASSEGRGPTGELFF

d_gene: NA
v_gene: TRBV14
abundance: NA
j_gene: TRBJ2-1
CDR3nt: TGTGCCAGCAGCCGGGTGGGAGACCGTTATGAGCAGTTCTTC
CDR3aa: CASSRVGDRYEQFF

d_gene: TRBD1
v_gene: TRBV9
abundance: NA
j_gene: TRBJ2-3
CDR3nt: TGTGCCAGCAGCGTAGGGGGGACAGGGGTTAATACGCAGTATTTT
CDR3aa: CASSVGGTGVNTQYF

d_gene: NA
v_gene: TRBV6-5
abundance: NA
j_gene: TRBJ2-7
CDR3nt: TGTGCCAGCAGCGCCCCGGGGTCCTACGAGCAGTACTTC
CDR3aa: CASSAPGSYEQYF

d_gene: NA
v_gene: TRBV19
abundance: NA
j_gene: TRBJ2-6
CDR3nt: TGTGCCAGTAGCGTGACTAGGGTTGGGGCCAACGTCCTGACTTTC
CDR3aa: CASSVTRVGANVLTF

d_gene: NA
v_gene: TRBV5-6
abundance: NA
j_gene: TRBJ1-3
CDR3nt: TGTGCCAGCAGCAACCTGAACCGGGACACTGGAAACACCATATATTTT
CDR3aa: CASSNLNRDTGNTIYF

d_gene: NA
v_gene: TRBV5-4
abundance: NA
j_gene: TRBJ1-6
CDR3nt: TGTGCCAGCAGGAGAACAGGCTCCTATAATTCACCCCTCCACTTT
CDR3aa: CASRRTGSYNSPLHF

d_gene: NA
v_gene: TRBV7-2
abundance: NA
j_gene: TRBJ2-6
CDR3nt: TGTGCCAGCAGCTTAGTATCAGGGGCTGGGGCCAACGTCCTGACTTTC
CDR3aa: CASSLVSGAGANVLTF

d_gene: NA
v_gene: TRBV5-6
abundance: NA
j_gene: TRBJ2-5
CDR3nt: TGTGCCAGCAGCTTGGTATGGAGTCAAGAGACCCAGTACTTC
CDR3aa: CASSLVWSQETQYF

d_gene: TRBD2
v_gene: TRBV4-3
abundance: few
j_gene: TRBJ2-3
CDR3nt: TGCGCCAGCAGCCAAGGTCCACGTAGCGGGAGGGCAAAGGCGGATACGCAGTATTTT
CDR3aa: CASSQGPRSGRAKADTQYF

d_gene: NA
v_gene: TRBV19
abundance: NA
j_gene: TRBJ1-5
CDR3nt: TGTGCCAGTAGTCAAAGTGGGGGGGGGCTGGGTCAGCCCCAGCATTTT
CDR3aa: CASSQSGGGLGQPQHF